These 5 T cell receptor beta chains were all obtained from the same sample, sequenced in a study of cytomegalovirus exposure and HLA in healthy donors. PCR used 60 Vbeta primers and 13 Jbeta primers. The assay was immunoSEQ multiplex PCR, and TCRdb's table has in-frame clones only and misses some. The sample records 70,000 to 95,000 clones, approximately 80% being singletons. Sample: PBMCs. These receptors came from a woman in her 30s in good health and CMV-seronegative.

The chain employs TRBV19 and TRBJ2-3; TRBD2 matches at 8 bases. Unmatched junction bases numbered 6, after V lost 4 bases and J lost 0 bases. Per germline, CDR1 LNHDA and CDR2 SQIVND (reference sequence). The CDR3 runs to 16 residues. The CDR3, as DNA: TGTGCCAGTAGTACCGCCACTAGCGGTAGCACAGATACGCAGTATTTT. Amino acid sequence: CASSTATSGSTDTQYF. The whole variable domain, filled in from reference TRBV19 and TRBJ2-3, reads DGGITQSPKYLFRKEGQNVTLSCEQNLNHDAMYWYRQDPGQGLRLIYYSQIVNDFQKGDIAEGYSVSREKKESFPLTVTSAQKNPTAFYLCASSTATSGSTDTQYFGPGTRLTVL.

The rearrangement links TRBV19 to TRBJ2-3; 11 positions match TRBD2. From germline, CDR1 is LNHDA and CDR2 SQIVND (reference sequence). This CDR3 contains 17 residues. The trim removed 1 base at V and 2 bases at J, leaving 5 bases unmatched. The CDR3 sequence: CASSIGPSGRITDTQYF. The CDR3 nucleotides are TGTGCCAGTAGTATAGGGCCTAGCGGGAGGATCACAGATACGCAGTATTTT.

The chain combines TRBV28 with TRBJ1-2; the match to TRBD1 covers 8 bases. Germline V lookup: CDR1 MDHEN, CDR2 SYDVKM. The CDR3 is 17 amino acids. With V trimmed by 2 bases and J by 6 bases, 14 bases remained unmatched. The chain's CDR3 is CASSLPLGQALPHGYTF. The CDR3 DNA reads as TGTGCCAGCAGTTTACCCCTGGGACAGGCCTTACCACATGGCTACACCTTC.

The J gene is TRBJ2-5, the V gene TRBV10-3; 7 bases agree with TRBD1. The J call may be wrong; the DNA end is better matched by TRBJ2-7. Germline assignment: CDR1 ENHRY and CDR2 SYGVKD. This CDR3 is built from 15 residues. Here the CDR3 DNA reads TGTGCCATCAGTGAGCCGGCGAGGGGGCAGGACGAGCAGTACTTC. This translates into CAISEPARGQDEQYF.

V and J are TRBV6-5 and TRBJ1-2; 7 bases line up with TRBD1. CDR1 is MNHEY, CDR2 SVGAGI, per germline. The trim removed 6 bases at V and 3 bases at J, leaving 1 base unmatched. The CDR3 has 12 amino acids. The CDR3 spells CASRGQDYGYTF. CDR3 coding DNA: TGTGCCAGCAGAGGACAGGACTATGGCTACACCTTC.